A selection of T cell receptor beta chains follows, all from one sample in a study of beta chain features in type 1 diabetes. Produced via immunoSEQ multiplex PCR; TCRdb's table is partial and in-frame only. Among under 550,000 clones listed, over 10% were seen once. The sequencing sample was made of naive CD4+ T cells from blood. These receptors originate from a woman aged 18 to 35 in good health. Each CDR3 is given with its conserved first and last residue. Fields, in order: V gene, clone size, J gene, D gene, CDR3 protein, CDR3 DNA. A D gene is named only where the DNA matches it firmly. Size tells how often a clone was seen (once, few, many) or the class of an expanded clone, and some rows leave it out.

V: TRBV25-1; size: few; J: TRBJ1-1; D: .; CDR3: CASSENRRSPATEAFF; DNA: TGTGCCAGCAGTGAAAATAGGCGAAGCCCGGCCACTGAAGCTTTCTTT
V: TRBV23-1; size: .; J: TRBJ1-1; D: .; CDR3: CASSQAATEAFF; DNA: TGCGCCAGCAGTCAAGCGGCAACTGAAGCTTTCTTT
V: TRBV7-3; size: .; J: TRBJ2-1; D: TRBD2; CDR3: CASSLTGTRSFF; DNA: TGTGCCAGCAGCTTAACCGGGACTAGGTCGTTCTTC
V: TRBV5-4; size: few; J: TRBJ2-1; D: .; CDR3: CASSLLPNEQFF; DNA: TGTGCCAGCAGCTTGCTTCCCAATGAGCAGTTCTTC
V: TRBV15; size: .; J: TRBJ1-4; D: TRBD1; CDR3: CATSRTGIEKLFF; DNA: TGTGCCACCAGCAGGACAGGGATCGAGAAACTGTTTTTT
V: TRBV5-4; size: .; J: TRBJ2-1; D: TRBD1; CDR3: CASSFPGQAYNEQFF; DNA: TGTGCCAGCAGCTTTCCGGGACAGGCCTACAATGAGCAGTTCTTC
V: TRBV29-1; size: few; J: TRBJ2-3; D: .; CDR3: CSGRQPSTDTQYF; DNA: TGCAGCGGCAGACAGCCTAGCACAGATACGCAGTATTTT
V: TRBV4-3; size: few; J: TRBJ2-5; D: .; CDR3: CASSQDARETQYF; DNA: TGCGCCAGCAGCCAAGATGCGCGGGAGACCCAGTACTTC
V: TRBV5-4; size: .; J: TRBJ2-2; D: .; CDR3: CASSLGLRHTGELFF; DNA: TGTGCCAGCAGCTTGGGACTCCGGCACACCGGGGAGCTGTTTTTT
V: TRBV4-1; size: .; J: TRBJ2-2; D: .; CDR3: CASSQGNTDTGELFF; DNA: TGCGCCAGCAGCCAAGGGAATACGGACACCGGGGAGCTGTTTTTT
V: TRBV4-3; size: .; J: TRBJ1-2; D: .; CDR3: CASSHSGQNYGYTF; DNA: TGCGCCAGCAGCCACAGTGGGCAGAACTATGGCTACACCTTC
V: TRBV9; size: .; J: TRBJ2-1; D: .; CDR3: CASSASGSSYNEQFF; DNA: TGTGCCAGCAGCGCCAGTGGGAGCTCCTACAATGAGCAGTTCTTC
V: TRBV9; size: .; J: TRBJ2-2; D: TRBD2; CDR3: CASSVEVREGRPGELFF; DNA: TGTGCCAGCAGCGTAGAAGTGCGGGAGGGCCGTCCTGGGGAGCTGTTTTTT
V: TRBV30; size: few; J: TRBJ1-2; D: .; CDR3: CAWNLGRSGYTF; DNA: TGTGCCTGGAACCTCGGGCGGAGTGGCTACACCTTC
V: TRBV9; size: .; J: TRBJ2-5; D: .; CDR3: CASSVGSPVMQETQYF; DNA: TGTGCCAGCAGCGTAGGGTCGCCAGTGATGCAAGAGACCCAGTACTTC
V: TRBV4-1; size: few; J: TRBJ1-4; D: .; CDR3: CASSQVLAGLSEKLFF; DNA: TGCGCCAGCAGCCAAGTATTAGCGGGGCTTAGTGAAAAACTGTTTTTT